This note documents a single TCR beta chain sequence. As yet, its antigen is unknown. This sample stems from a study of long-term antiretroviral therapy in people with HIV. Study conclusions and caveats: It was observed that HIV repertoires exhibited narrower CDR3 length ranges than controls.

At least two post-ART and at least one pre-ART PBMC sample were available for each donor. Treatment locations for all participants with HIV were in the United States. The study used samples holding roughly 0.95-11 million cryopreserved PBMC before DNA extraction. Trimming shortened V by 4 bases and J by 0 bases, and 6 bases separated the two germline ends. The CDR3 consists of 13 residues. Germline V gives CDR1 MNHEY, CDR2 SMNVEV (reference sequence). A v3.0 immunoSEQ assay was performed at survey level. The method was immunoSEQ multiplex PCR; TCRdb's version includes in-frame clones alone and lacks a portion of them. The repertoire holds 15,000 to 20,000 clones, 80% to 90% seen once, with 9% to 10% in the top ten.

The sequence was collected from a man younger than 35 with HIV. J is TRBJ2-5 and V is TRBV27; no clear D gene. Specimen: unsorted PBMCs, collected 0.3 years after starting antiretroviral therapy. DNA of the CDR3: TGTGCCAGCAGTTGGTCGTACCAAGAGACCCAGTACTTC. It specifies CASSWSYQETQYF.